This T cell receptor beta chain appears in the sequencing data of a study of blood T cell repertoires in COVID-19 (dated by TCRdb to 2019 to 2021). Notes on the research overall: Collaborator samples came from the United States, Italy and Spain and covered acute and convalescent phases of COVID-19. The material from the prospective study consisted of cDNA or gDNA derived from T cells, B-cell-depleted T cells, or PBMCs. Where available, HLA class I and class II types were taken from metadata supplied by the sample provider and were not determined by assay-based typing. The repertoires were released in a freely available public database intended as a resource for research on the immune response to SARS-CoV-2. The dataset comprised deeply sampled blood TCRbeta repertoires from subjects exposed to, actively infected with, or recovered from COVID-19. The samples were drawn from the first 160 participants of the ongoing ImmuneRACE study and from roughly 1,300 subjects provided by 6 global collaborators. The sample metadata nearly always contained a de-identified subject ID, COVID-19 status, age in years and sex. Findings and caveats that apply to the study as a whole: Clinical and demographic metadata were provided uncurated, with the amount varying by source and participant.

With regard to this clone: The specificity of this receptor is unknown. The input lacks base qualities; no much larger clone sits a single base away.

At one collaborating source in Seattle, patients were enrolled during active infection and were followed longitudinally through the course of disease. The collaborating institutions used their own protocols to collect whole blood in K2EDTA tubes. For TCRbeta analysis, collaborators shipped samples in one of three forms: frozen whole blood, isolated PBMCs, or DNA extracted from either of those sample types. At the junction V is shortened by 2 bases and J by 10 bases; bases outside the gene matches: 8. CDR1 SGHVS and CDR2 FQNEAQ are derived from the germline V gene. From cysteine to phenylalanine, the CDR3 is 15 amino acids long. The CDR3 DNA has 45 bases and is translated from base 1. TCRbeta CDR3 regions were amplified from genomic DNA by means of the immunoSEQ Assay, a bias-controlled multiplex PCR. Processing in the source paper ran as follows. Within the assay, amplification of reference gene primers was used to estimate how many nucleated cells each sample contained. To quantify the absolute abundance of each unique TCRbeta CDR3 rearrangement, sequence reads were collapsed and filtered. For each sample, productive Simpson clonality was calculated by taking the square root of Simpson's diversity index across productive rearrangements. TCRdb re-hosts the immuneACCESS table, in-frame sequences only. Its copies lack some clones; in the studies checked, an unresolved V gene accounts for under half of them, and the cause for the rest is not known. D and trimming were read from the DNA, whereas the V and J calls and clone size are those reported in that table. Across this sample there are 400,000 to 450,000 clones, with about nine tenths seen only once. The ten largest make up over 9.5% of the sample.

The chain employs TRBV7-8 and TRBJ2-1; 10 bases in between match TRBD2. Material for sequencing was peripheral blood. This sequence originates from a woman between 50 and 59 years old with COVID-19, enrolled during active disease. This receptor carries the CDR3 CASSLSSGGGQEQFF. The nucleotide sequence reads TGTGCCAGCAGCTTATCCAGCGGGGGGGGTCAGGAGCAGTTCTTC.